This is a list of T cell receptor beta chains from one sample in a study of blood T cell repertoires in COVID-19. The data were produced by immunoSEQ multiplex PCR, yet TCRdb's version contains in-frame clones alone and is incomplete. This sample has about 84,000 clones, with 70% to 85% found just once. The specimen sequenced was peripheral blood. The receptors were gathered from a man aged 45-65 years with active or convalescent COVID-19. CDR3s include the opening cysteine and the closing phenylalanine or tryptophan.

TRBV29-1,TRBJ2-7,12,CSARGASYEQYF
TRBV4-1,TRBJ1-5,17,CASSQVAGDESNQPQHF
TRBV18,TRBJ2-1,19,CASSLFATTGQGARNEQFF
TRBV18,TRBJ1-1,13,CASSPLRDTEAFF
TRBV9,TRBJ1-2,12,CASSAVSMGYTF
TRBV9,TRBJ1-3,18,CASSVGLGTPSSGNTIYF
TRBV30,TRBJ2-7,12,CACGGSSYEQYF
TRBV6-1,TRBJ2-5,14,CASSPGGALETQYF
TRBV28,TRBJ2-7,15,CASSSTQGRRYEQYF
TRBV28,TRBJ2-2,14,CASSPGTDTGELFF
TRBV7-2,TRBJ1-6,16,CASSPAGGAYNSPLHF